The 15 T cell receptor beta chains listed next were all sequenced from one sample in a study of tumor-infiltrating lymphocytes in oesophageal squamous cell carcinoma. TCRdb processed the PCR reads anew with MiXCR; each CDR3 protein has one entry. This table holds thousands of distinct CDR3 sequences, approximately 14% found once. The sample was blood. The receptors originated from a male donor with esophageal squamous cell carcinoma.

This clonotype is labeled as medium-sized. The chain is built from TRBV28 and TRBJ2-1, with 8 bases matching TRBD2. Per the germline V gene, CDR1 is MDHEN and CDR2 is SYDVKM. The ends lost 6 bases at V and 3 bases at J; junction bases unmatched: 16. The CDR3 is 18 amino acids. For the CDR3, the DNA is TGTGCCAGCAGACCGACTCGTTTACGGGGGGGCAACTACAATGAGCAGTTCTTC. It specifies CASRPTRLRGGNYNEQFF.

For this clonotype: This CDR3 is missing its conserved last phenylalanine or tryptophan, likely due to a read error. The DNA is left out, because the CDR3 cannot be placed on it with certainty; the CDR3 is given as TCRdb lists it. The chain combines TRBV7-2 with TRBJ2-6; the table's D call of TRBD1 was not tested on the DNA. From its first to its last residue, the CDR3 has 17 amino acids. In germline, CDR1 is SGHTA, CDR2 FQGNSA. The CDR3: CASSAEQGYENIQYFGA.

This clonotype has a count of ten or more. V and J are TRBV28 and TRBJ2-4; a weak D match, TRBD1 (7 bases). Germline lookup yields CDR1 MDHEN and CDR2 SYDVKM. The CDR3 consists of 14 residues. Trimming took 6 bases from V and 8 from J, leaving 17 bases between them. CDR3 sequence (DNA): TGTGCCAGCAGCCTGGAGGGGGCTTGGGACATTCAGTACTTC. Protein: CASSLEGAWDIQYF.

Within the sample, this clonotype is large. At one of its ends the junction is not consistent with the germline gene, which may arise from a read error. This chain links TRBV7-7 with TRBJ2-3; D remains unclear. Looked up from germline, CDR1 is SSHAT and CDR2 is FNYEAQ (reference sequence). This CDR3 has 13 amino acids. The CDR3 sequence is CASSLGSTDTQYF. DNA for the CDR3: TGTGCTAGCAGCTTAGGCAGCACAGATACGCAGTATTTT. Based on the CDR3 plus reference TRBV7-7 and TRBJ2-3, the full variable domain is GAGVSQSPRYKVTKRGQDVTLRCDPISSHATLYWYQQALGQGPEFLTYFNYEAQPDKSGLPSDRFSAERPEGSISTLTIQRTEQRDSAMYRCASSLGSTDTQYFGPGTRLTVL.

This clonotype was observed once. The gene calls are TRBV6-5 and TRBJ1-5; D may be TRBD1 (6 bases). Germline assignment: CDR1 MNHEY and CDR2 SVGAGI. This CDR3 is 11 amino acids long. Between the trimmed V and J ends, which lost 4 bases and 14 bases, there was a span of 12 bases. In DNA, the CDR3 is TGTGCCAGCAGTTCGCAGGGGACTGAGCATTTT. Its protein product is CASSSQGTEHF.

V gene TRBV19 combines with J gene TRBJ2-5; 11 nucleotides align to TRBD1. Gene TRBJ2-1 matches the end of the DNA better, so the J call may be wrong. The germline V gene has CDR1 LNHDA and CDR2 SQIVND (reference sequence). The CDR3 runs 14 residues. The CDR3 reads CASRGQGGADTQFF. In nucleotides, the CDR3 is TGTGCCAGTAGGGGACAGGGGGGTGCAGATACGCAGTTCTTC.

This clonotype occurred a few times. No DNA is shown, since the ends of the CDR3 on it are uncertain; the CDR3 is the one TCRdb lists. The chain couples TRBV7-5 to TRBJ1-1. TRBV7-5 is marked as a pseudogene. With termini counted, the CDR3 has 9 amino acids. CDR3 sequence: CISVPEVRF.

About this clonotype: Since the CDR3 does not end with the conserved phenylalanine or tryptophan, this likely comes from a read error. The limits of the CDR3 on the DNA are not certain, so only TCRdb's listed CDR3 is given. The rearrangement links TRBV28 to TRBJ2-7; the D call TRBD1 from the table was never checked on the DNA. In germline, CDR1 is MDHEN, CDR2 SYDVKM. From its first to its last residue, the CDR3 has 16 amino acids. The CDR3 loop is CASTKTGLNYGYNFGS.

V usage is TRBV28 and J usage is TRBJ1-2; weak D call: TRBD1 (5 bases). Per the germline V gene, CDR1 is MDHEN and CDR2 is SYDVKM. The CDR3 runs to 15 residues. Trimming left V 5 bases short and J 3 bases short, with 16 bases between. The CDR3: CASSPQPWGDYGYTF. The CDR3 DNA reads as TGTGCCAGCAGTCCGCAGCCATGGGGGGACTATGGCTACACCTTC.

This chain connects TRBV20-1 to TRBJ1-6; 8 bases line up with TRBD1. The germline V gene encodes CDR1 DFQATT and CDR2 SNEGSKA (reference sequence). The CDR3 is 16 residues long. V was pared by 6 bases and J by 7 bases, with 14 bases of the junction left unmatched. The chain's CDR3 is CSASKPTGEGNSPLHF. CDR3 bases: TGCAGTGCCTCTAAGCCGACAGGGGAGGGAAATTCACCCCTCCACTTT.

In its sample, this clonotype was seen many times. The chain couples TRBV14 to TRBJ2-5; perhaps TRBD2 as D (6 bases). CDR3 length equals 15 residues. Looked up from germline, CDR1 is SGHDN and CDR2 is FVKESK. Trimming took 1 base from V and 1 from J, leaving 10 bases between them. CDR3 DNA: TGTGCCAGCAGCCAAGGGGGCGGGGTCCAAGAGACCCAGTACTTC. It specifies CASSQGGGVQETQYF.

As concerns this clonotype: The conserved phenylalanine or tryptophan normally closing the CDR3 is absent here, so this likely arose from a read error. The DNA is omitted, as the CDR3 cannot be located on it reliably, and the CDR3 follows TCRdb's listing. CDR3 in amino acids: CASSCQGQETQDC. The genes are TRBV7-2 and TRBJ2-1; TRBD2 is the table's D call, not checked against the DNA. The CDR3 length is 13 residues, termini included. CDR1 is SGHTA and CDR2 is FQGNSA in the germline V gene.

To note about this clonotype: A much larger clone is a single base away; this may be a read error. CDR3 protein: CASVPGQGSYNEQYF. In DNA, the CDR3 is TGTGCCAGCGTACCGGGACAGGGTAGTTACAATGAGCAGTACTTC. The genes are TRBV12-3 or TRBV12-4 and TRBJ2-4; 9 positions agree with TRBD1. The CDR3 has 15 amino acids. V shed 8 bases, J shed 13 bases, and the junction held 18 bases outside the gene matches.

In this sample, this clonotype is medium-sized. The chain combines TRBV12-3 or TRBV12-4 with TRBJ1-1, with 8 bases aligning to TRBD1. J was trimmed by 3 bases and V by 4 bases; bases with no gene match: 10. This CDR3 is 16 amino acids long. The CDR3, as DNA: TGTGCCAGCAGTTCCCAGGACAGGGTACGGGACACTGAAGCTTTCTTT. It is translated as CASSSQDRVRDTEAFF.

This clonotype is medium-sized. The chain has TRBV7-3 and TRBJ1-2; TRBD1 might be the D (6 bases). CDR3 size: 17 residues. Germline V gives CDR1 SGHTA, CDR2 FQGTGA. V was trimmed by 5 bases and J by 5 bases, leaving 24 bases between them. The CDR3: CASSLHPAGAAGYGYTF. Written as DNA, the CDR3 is TGTGCCAGCAGCCTACACCCGGCAGGGGCCGCGGGATATGGCTACACCTTC. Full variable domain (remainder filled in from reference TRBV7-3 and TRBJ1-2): GAGVSQTPSNKVTEKGKYVELRCDPISGHTALYWYRQSLGQGPEFLIYFQGTGAADDSGLPNDRFFAVRPEGSVSTLKIQRTERGDSAVYLCASSLHPAGAAGYGYTFGSGTRLTVV.